This passage covers 24 T cell receptor beta chains from one sample sequenced in a study of T cell responses to AZD1222 COVID-19 vaccine. TCRdb's copy holds only in-frame clones and misses some; the assay was immunoSEQ multiplex PCR. The sample has approximately 210,000 clones, roughly nine tenths seen once. Sequences were derived from peripheral blood, sampled 28 days after the second AZD1222 dose. The receptors were gathered from an adult who received the AZD1222 COVID-19 vaccine.

The genes are TRBV9 and TRBJ2-7; D is uncertain. Germline lookup yields CDR1 SGDLS and CDR2 YYNGEE. The germline V and J ends were trimmed by 3 bases and 2 bases, with 9 bases remaining between them. This CDR3 has 13 residues. This chain's CDR3 is CASSAEDTYEQYF. For the CDR3, the DNA is TGTGCCAGCAGCGCCGAAGACACCTACGAGCAGTACTTC.

The J gene is TRBJ2-3, the V gene TRBV7-5. TRBV7-5 represents a pseudogene. The CDR3 runs 17 residues. CDR3 sequence: CARSLDAPRHPIDTQYF. The CDR3 DNA reads as TGTGCCAGAAGCTTAGATGCCCCTCGCCATCCCATCGATACGCAGTATTTT.

The rearrangement uses TRBV28 and TRBJ1-3, with D tentatively TRBD1 (5 bases). V lost 7 bases and J 0 bases, leaving 10 bases between the germline ends. CDR1 MDHEN and CDR2 SYDVKM come from the germline V gene. CDR3 length: 14 amino acids. CDR3 region: CASNQGRSGNTIYF. In nucleotides, the CDR3 is TGTGCCAGCAATCAGGGCCGCTCTGGAAACACCATATATTTT.

The CDR3 sequence is CASSGPRQGTANEKLFF. CDR3 DNA sequence: TGTGCCAGCAGTGGGCCCAGACAGGGAACGGCTAATGAAAAACTGTTTTTT. This chain connects TRBV28 to TRBJ1-4; the match to TRBD1 covers 7 bases. J was trimmed by 3 bases and V by 5 bases; bases with no gene match: 12. The CDR3 is made up of 17 amino acids. CDR1 and CDR2 (germline): MDHEN, SYDVKM. The variable domain in full, with the rest retrieved from reference TRBV28 and TRBJ1-4, is DVKVTQSSRYLVKRTGEKVFLECVQDMDHENMFWYRQDPGLGLRLIYFSYDVKMKEKGDIPEGYSVSREKKERFSLILESASTNQTSMYLCASSGPRQGTANEKLFFGSGTQLSVL.

The chain links TRBV19 to TRBJ1-2; possible D gene TRBD1, 5 bases. The CDR3 totals 13 residues. Germline values: CDR1 LNHDA, CDR2 SQIVND (reference sequence). V lost 3 bases and J 4 bases, leaving 9 bases between the germline ends. The CDR3, as DNA: TGTGCCAGTAGTATCCAGGGTAGCTATGGCTACACCTTC. Translated, it gives CASSIQGSYGYTF.

The CDR3 coding sequence is TGTGCCAGCAGTGGTAGCGGGAGCCGCCAAGAGACCCAGTACTTC. Amino acid sequence: CASSGSGSRQETQYF. The V call is TRBV2, the J call TRBJ2-5; the match to TRBD2 covers 9 bases. Trimming at V came to 4 bases and at J to 1 base, leaving 4 bases not matched to a gene. The CDR3 is 15 residues long. The germline V gene has CDR1 SNHLY and CDR2 FYNNEI.

The chain recombines TRBV5-6 with TRBJ2-2, with D perhaps matching TRBD1 (6 bases). V lost 6 bases to trimming and J lost 7 bases, with 22 bases between them. This CDR3 region has 16 residues. The germline V gene encodes CDR1 SGHDT and CDR2 YYEEEE. The CDR3 nucleotides are TGTGCCAGCACCCTAAGGCAGGTGGGGGCCGTCGGGGAGCTGTTTTTT. Its protein product is CASTLRQVGAVGELFF.

The rearrangement joins TRBV12-5 to TRBJ2-3, with TRBD1 identical over 8 bases. The trim removed 5 bases at V and 2 bases at J, leaving 9 bases unmatched. Germline values: CDR1 LGHNT, CDR2 FRNRAP. This CDR3 has 16 amino acids. The CDR3 sequence is CASGLDRGPPTDTQYF. The CDR3 nucleotides are TGTGCTAGTGGTCTCGACAGGGGACCTCCCACAGATACGCAGTATTTT.

V gene TRBV10-3 combines with J gene TRBJ1-3; a possible D gene is TRBD1 (6 bases). V gave up 0 bases and J gave up 2 bases, with 8 bases separating them. This CDR3 has 15 residues. Germline V CDR1 and CDR2: ENHRY, SYGVKD. This CDR3 reads CAISESRGPGNTIYF. CDR3 sequence (DNA): TGTGCCATCAGTGAGTCCCGGGGGCCTGGAAACACCATATATTTT.

The chain employs TRBV6-2 or TRBV6-3 and TRBJ2-7; 8 bases map to TRBD2. CDR1 is MNHEY and CDR2 is SVGEGT in the germline V gene. Trimming removed 7 bases from V and 2 bases from J; junction bases left unmatched: 4. This CDR3 contains 13 residues. The CDR3 reads CASNPGGAYEQYF. The CDR3 DNA reads as TGTGCCAGCAACCCGGGGGGGGCCTACGAGCAGTACTTC.

This clone was seen a handful of times. The V call is TRBV7-9, the J call TRBJ2-7, with D perhaps given as TRBD1 or TRBD2 (5 bases each). Germline V CDR1 and CDR2: SEHNR, FQNEAQ (reference sequence). The CDR3 has 14 amino acids. V gave up 6 bases and J gave up 3 bases, with 15 bases separating them. CDR3 sequence (DNA): TGTGCCAGCAGGCCCGGGACGAACTTCTACGAGCAGTACTTC. Protein: CASRPGTNFYEQYF.

The chain is built from TRBV23-1 and TRBJ1-1, with TRBD1 matching 8 bases. TRBV23-1 is an ORF for which the function is uncertain. The CDR3 length is 16 residues. V shed 0 bases and J 7 bases; nucleotides not matched to a gene: 10. CDR3 DNA: TGCGCCAGCAGTCAATCCATGGGACAGGCCTGTGGTGAAGCTTTCTTT. This gives the protein CASSQSMGQACGEAFF.

The gene calls are TRBV6-5 and TRBJ2-7, with TRBD2 matching over 8 bases. Germline V gene sequence: CDR1 MNHEY, CDR2 SVGAGI. The CDR3 spans 16 residues. V lost 4 bases and J lost 4; bases outside the gene matches: 12. CDR3 coding DNA: TGTGCCAGCAGTTCCTCGGCAGCGGGAGCGTGGTACGAGCAGTACTTC. Its protein is CASSSSAAGAWYEQYF.

J is TRBJ2-7 and V is TRBV27; 9 nucleotides match TRBD2. Germline lookup yields CDR1 MNHEY and CDR2 SMNVEV (reference sequence). The CDR3 totals 15 residues. J gave up 1 base and V 8 bases, and 9 bases lay outside the gene matches. CDR3 sequence: CASRAGGGGSYEQYF. The DNA for the CDR3 is TGTGCCAGCCGGGCGGGGGGGGGAGGTTCCTACGAGCAGTACTTC.

The chain combines TRBV11-2 with TRBJ2-7; 7 bases align to TRBD2. V dropped 1 base and J dropped 7; count of bases not matched to a gene: 7. CDR3 length: 14 residues. Germline values: CDR1 SGHAT, CDR2 FQNNGV. The CDR3 here is CASSLGSKGGEQYF. The DNA of the CDR3 is TGTGCCAGCAGCTTAGGGTCAAAGGGAGGGGAGCAGTACTTC. The full variable domain, in which reference TRBV11-2 and TRBJ2-7 provide the parts outside the CDR3, is EAGVAQSPRYKIIEKRQSVAFWCNPISGHATLYWYQQILGQGPKLLIQFQNNGVVDDSQLPKDRFSAERLKGVDSTLKIQPAKLEDSAVYLCASSLGSKGGEQYFGPGTRLTVT.

This chain links TRBV7-9 with TRBJ1-1, with D possibly matching TRBD1 (6 bases). This CDR3 has 16 residues. With 3 bases removed from V and 3 bases from J, the gap between germline ends came to 17 bases. The V gene's germline CDR1 is SEHNR and CDR2 FQNEAQ (reference sequence). The CDR3 DNA follows: TGTGCCAGCAGCTTTGGGATCAGGGGAGAGGACACTGAAGCTTTCTTT. It specifies CASSFGIRGEDTEAFF.

V usage is TRBV6-5 and J usage is TRBJ1-2, with 8 nucleotides matching TRBD1. This CDR3 has 14 amino acids. Germline V gene lookup returns CDR1 MNHEY and CDR2 SVGAGI. Trimming took 5 bases from V and 7 from J; bases not matched to a gene: 9. The CDR3, as DNA: TGTGCCAGCAGTAAATCGGACAGGGTTGGTGGCTACACCTTC. Translating it yields CASSKSDRVGGYTF.

The chain carries TRBV4-1 and TRBJ2-7, with D tentatively TRBD2 (6 bases). Germline V gene lookup returns CDR1 MGHRA and CDR2 YSYEKL. This CDR3 comprises 15 residues. V lost 0 bases to trimming and J lost 0 bases, with 9 bases between them. The CDR3 nucleotides are TGCGCCAGCAGCCAAGAGGCTAGCGTCTCCTACGAGCAGTACTTC. Protein product: CASSQEASVSYEQYF.

The V call is TRBV15, the J call TRBJ2-3, with 9 bases matching TRBD1. The CDR3 runs 15 residues. J gave up 2 bases and V 5 bases, and 5 bases lay outside the gene matches. Germline lookup yields CDR1 LNHNV and CDR2 YYDKDF (reference sequence). DNA of the CDR3: TGTGCCACCAGCCGCGGACAGGGGCCCACAGATACGCAGTATTTT. Translating it yields CATSRGQGPTDTQYF.

The chain joins TRBV5-1 to TRBJ1-2; no definite D call. The CDR3 is 16 residues long. In germline, CDR1 is SGHRS, CDR2 YFSETQ. The germline V and J ends were trimmed by 2 bases and 4 bases, with 18 bases remaining between them. The CDR3 DNA sequence: TGCGCCAGCAGCTTAGGGCTCAGCCCGACCCTCTATGGCTACACCTTC. Protein: CASSLGLSPTLYGYTF. Filled out from reference TRBV5-1 and TRBJ1-2, the complete variable domain reads KAGVTQTPRYLIKTRGQQVTLSCSPISGHRSVSWYQQTPGQGLQFLFEYFSETQRNKGNFPGRFSGRQFSNSRSEMNVSTLELGDSALYLCASSLGLSPTLYGYTFGSGTRLTVV.

The rearrangement links TRBV14 to TRBJ1-1; a possible D gene is TRBD1 (6 bases). The CDR3 runs 14 residues. From germline, CDR1 is SGHDN and CDR2 FVKESK. V shed 0 bases and J shed 8 bases, with 13 bases lying between them. Written as DNA, the CDR3 is TGTGCCAGCAGCCAAGATCGCCGACAGGAAGAAGCTTTCTTT. This sequence encodes CASSQDRRQEEAFF.

The gene calls are TRBV19 and TRBJ2-2; D is uncertain. V was cut by 4 bases and J by 2 bases, with 11 bases left in between. The CDR3 has 15 residues. Germline V gene sequence: CDR1 LNHDA, CDR2 SQIVND (reference sequence). For the CDR3, the DNA is TGTGCCAGTAGTAATAACAACTTTAACACCGGGGAGCTGTTTTTT. Translating gives CASSNNNFNTGELFF.

This chain joins TRBV24-1 and TRBJ1-4; D may be TRBD1 (6 bases). V was cut by 2 bases and J by 4 bases, with 13 bases left in between. CDR1 and CDR2 from the germline V gene are KGHDR and SFDVKD. CDR3 size: 16 residues. The CDR3 sequence is CATSDSGAGFNEKLFF. The CDR3 DNA follows: TGTGCCACCAGTGATTCAGGGGCCGGATTTAATGAAAAACTGTTTTTT.

The V call is TRBV6-5, the J call TRBJ2-7, with a weak D call TRBD2 (5 bases). This CDR3 region has 13 residues. The germline V gene has CDR1 MNHEY and CDR2 SVGAGI. V lost 2 bases and J 2 bases, leaving 7 bases between the germline ends. CDR3 sequence: CASSYGLTYEQYF. CDR3 bases: TGTGCCAGCAGTTACGGACTGACCTACGAGCAGTACTTC.